These T cell receptor beta chains were read from a single sample in a study of identical twins. MiXCR, applied by TCRdb to the 5' RACE reads, yields one record per CDR3 protein. The sample contains 100,000 or so distinct CDR3 sequences, 5.9% of which appear only once. Sequenced material: memory T cells sorted from blood. The receptors come from a woman between 45 and 65 years old in good health. CDR3s include the opening cysteine and the closing phenylalanine or tryptophan. D genes are given only for firm matches. Only part of the rows carry a size: once, few, many, or a class if the clone is expanded.

TRBV19,TRBJ1-5,many,TRBD1,TGTGCTACTTGGGGACAGGGGGCATTTGGCAATCAGCCCCAGCATTTT,CATWGQGAFGNQPQHF
TRBV19,TRBJ2-1,many,.,TGTGCCAGTAGTATTCGGGGAGCGGCCAATGAGCAGTTCTTC,CASSIRGAANEQFF
TRBV10-1,TRBJ2-3,many,TRBD1,TGCGCCAGCAGCAGGGGGCCTACAGATACGCAGTATTTT,CASSRGPTDTQYF
TRBV20-1,TRBJ2-1,once,TRBD2,TGCAGTGCTAGAGCTCCCCTCAGCGGGAGGGATTCTCAGTTCTTC,CSARAPLSGRDSQFF
TRBV12-3/TRBV12-4,TRBJ1-1,many,.,TGTGCCAGCAGTTTTGAGGGGTGGGGCACTGAAGCTTTCTTT,CASSFEGWGTEAFF
TRBV7-9,TRBJ2-7,many,TRBD1,TGTGCCAGCAGGAGTGCAACAGGGGCTTACGAGCAGTACTTC,CASRSATGAYEQYF
TRBV5-5,TRBJ1-5,many,.,TGTGCCAGCAGCTTGTCGAGGGATCAGCCCCAGCATTTT,CASSLSRDQPQHF
TRBV12-3/TRBV12-4,TRBJ2-3,few,TRBD2,TGTGCCAGCAGTTTATCAGCGGGAGTAGTAGATACGCAGTATTTT,CASSLSAGVVDTQYF
TRBV6-5,TRBJ2-2,many,.,TGTGCCAGCAGTTTCGGGTTGAACACCGGGGAGCTGTTTTTT,CASSFGLNTGELFF
TRBV20-1,TRBJ2-2,few,.,TGCAGTGCTCCTAGCGCCTCGAACACCGGGGAGCTGTTTTTT,CSAPSASNTGELFF
TRBV20-1,TRBJ2-7,many,TRBD1,TGCAGTGCTAGTGACAGGGAGAAAGGGGACGAGCAGTACTTC,CSASDREKGDEQYF
TRBV5-1,TRBJ2-2,many,.,TGCGCCAGCAGCTTGGACCCCTCCACCGGGGAGCTGTTTTTT,CASSLDPSTGELFF
TRBV6-5,TRBJ2-1,many,.,TGTGCCAGCAGTTACTCCTGGTCTCGAGGTGGCAATGAGCAGTTCTTC,CASSYSWSRGGNEQFF
TRBV30,TRBJ1-5,few,.,TGTGCCTGGAGTGTTCGGGGAAGGGGCAATCAGCCCCAGCATTTT,CAWSVRGRGNQPQHF
TRBV20-1,TRBJ2-5,many,TRBD2,TGCAGTGCTAGCCGGAGGACTAGCGCGCAAGAGACCCAGTACTTC,CSASRRTSAQETQYF
TRBV20-1,TRBJ1-2,many,.,TGCAGTGCTAGAGATTCAGGAGGGATCTATGGCTACACCTTC,CSARDSGGIYGYTF
TRBV6-5,TRBJ2-2,many,TRBD1,TGTGCCAGCAGTCGTACCTTCGGGACAGTCGGGGAGCTGTTTTTT,CASSRTFGTVGELFF
TRBV5-1,TRBJ2-3,many,.,TGCGCCAGCAGCTTGCTCGTGGGAAGGACAGATACGCAGTATTTT,CASSLLVGRTDTQYF
TRBV3-1,TRBJ1-2,many,.,TGTGCCAGCAACGGCCACGGGGGACACTATGGCTACACCTTC,CASNGHGGHYGYTF
TRBV19,TRBJ2-7,many,TRBD2,TGTGCCAGTAGCTTTATGGGGGGGAGGTCCCTCTCCTACGAGCAGTACTTC,CASSFMGGRSLSYEQYF
TRBV19,TRBJ2-4,.,.,TGTGCCACCTCACGACGGACAGGGAGGGTGGACATTCAGTACTTC,CATSRRTGRVDIQYF
TRBV14,TRBJ2-2,many,.,TGTGCCAGCAGCAAACGGATCGGGGAGCTGTTTTTT,CASSKRIGELFF
TRBV3-1,TRBJ1-2,.,.,TGTGCCAGCAGCCAAGAAGCATTGGGGCTAGCTGGCTACACCTTC,CASSQEALGLAGYTF
TRBV10-2,TRBJ1-5,many,TRBD1,TGCGCCAGCACCGCAGGGGGGGGCTCAGGGGGTCAGCCCCAGCATTTT,CASTAGGGSGGQPQHF